The 20 T cell receptor beta chains reported below all come from one sample, sequenced in a study of T cells in localized non-small cell lung cancer (dated by TCRdb to about 2020). The library came from the immunoSEQ multiplex PCR assay. The table was pulled from immuneACCESS by TCRdb, which kept in-frame rearrangements only. Such tables lose some clones; where checked, under half of the loss comes from unresolved V genes, and the rest has no known cause. The sample contains under 950 clones, about 25% of them found a single time. The top ten constitute roughly 19% of the sample. Sample: normal lung tissue next to the tumor, taken before any cancer treatment. The source of these receptors is a woman between 35 and 70 years old with stage III lung adenocarcinoma.

This clone ranks as medium-sized. The rearrangement uses TRBV6-8 and TRBJ2-7; 13 nucleotides agree with TRBD2. CDR1 and CDR2 (germline): MNHGY, SAAAGT. The CDR3 contains 14 residues. Trimming cost V 5 bases and J 7 bases; bases outside gene matches: 5. The CDR3 is CASSRTSGSREQYF. Written as DNA, the CDR3 is TGTGCCAGCAGTAGGACTAGCGGGAGTAGGGAGCAGTACTTC.

DNA of the CDR3: TGTGCCAGTACCGGCGGTCCAGGGATAAACTATGGCTACACCTTC. Its protein is CASTGGPGINYGYTF. V is TRBV19 and J is TRBJ1-2; possible D gene TRBD1, 5 bases. The CDR3 extends over 15 amino acids. The germline V gene encodes CDR1 LNHDA and CDR2 SQIVND (reference sequence). V shed 7 bases and J shed 2 bases, with 17 bases lying between them.

The chain is built from TRBV12-5 and TRBJ2-3; 10 bases align to TRBD1. Germline V gives CDR1 LGHNT, CDR2 FRNRAP. CDR3 length: 14 amino acids. The CDR3 nucleotides are TGTGCCAGCGGGGGACAGGGGTCTAGAGATACGCAGTATTTT. It is translated as CASGGQGSRDTQYF.

This clone turned up a few times. V gene TRBV6-8 combines with J gene TRBJ2-7; 7 bases are shared with TRBD2. Trimming took 2 bases from V and 10 from J; bases not matched to a gene: 11. Germline loops: CDR1 MNHGY, CDR2 SAAAGT. The length of the CDR3 is 14 residues. The CDR3 DNA reads as TGTGCCAGCAGTTACACGGGACTAATCACGCATCAGTACTTC. Protein sequence: CASSYTGLITHQYF.

This clone is medium-sized by share. J is TRBJ2-7 and V is TRBV11-3; 7 bases agree with TRBD1. Germline values: CDR1 SGHNT, CDR2 YENEEA. V trimming: 5 bases; J trimming: 3 bases; junction bases outside the gene matches: 10. The CDR3 is 15 amino acids. CDR3 bases: TGTGCCAGCAGCCCCCCTACGACAGGGATCTACGAGCAGTACTTC. This codes for CASSPPTTGIYEQYF.

This clone was seen more than once but under ten times. V gene TRBV6-8 combines with J gene TRBJ1-4; TRBD1 is a possible D gene (5 bases). This CDR3 spans 14 amino acids. Germline V CDR1 and CDR2: MNHGY, SAAAGT. Trimming took off 5 bases at V and 7 bases at J, with 14 bases between the two ends. CDR3 DNA sequence: TGTGCCAGCAGTACCCAGGGTGCTCGTGAAAAACTGTTTTTT. Encoded protein: CASSTQGAREKLFF.

The J gene is TRBJ2-1, the V gene TRBV28, with TRBD2 identical over 8 bases. V dropped 4 bases and J dropped 3; count of bases not matched to a gene: 2. Germline lookup yields CDR1 MDHEN and CDR2 SYDVKM. The CDR3 is made up of 14 amino acids. CDR3 region: CASSWTSLYNEQFF. The CDR3, as DNA: TGTGCCAGCAGTTGGACTAGCCTCTACAATGAGCAGTTCTTC.

The chain employs TRBV6-8 and TRBJ1-1; 8 bases map to TRBD1. Germline V gene lookup returns CDR1 MNHGY and CDR2 SAAAGT. With V trimmed by 10 bases and J by 2 bases, 9 bases remained unmatched. The CDR3 extends over 14 amino acids. In DNA form, the CDR3 reads TGTGCCATCACCAAGGACAGGGCAAACACTGAAGCTTTCTTT. Protein product: CAITKDRANTEAFF.

By its share, this clone is medium-sized (0.01 to 0.1%). The chain carries TRBV7-1 and TRBJ2-7; D is undetermined. TRBV7-1 is an open reading frame whose function is uncertain. V lost 7 bases, J lost 1 base, and 11 bases lay in between. The CDR3 totals 13 residues. The DNA of the CDR3 is TGTGCCAGCAAGGACGGATTGTCCTACGAGCAGTACTTC. Protein sequence: CASKDGLSYEQYF.

This clone was observed a few times. The chain couples TRBV11-3 to TRBJ2-1, with D hard to call. Germline CDR1 and CDR2: SGHNT and YENEEA. The CDR3 runs to 15 residues. The V end lost 3 bases, the J end lost 0 bases, and 9 bases lay between the germline ends. CDR3 residues: CASSLFRSSYNEQFF. In nucleotides, the CDR3 is TGTGCCAGCAGCTTGTTCCGGAGCTCCTACAATGAGCAGTTCTTC.

This chain connects TRBV4-1 to TRBJ1-3; D call uncertain. V lost 0 bases and J lost 4, with 4 bases in between. The V gene's germline CDR1 is MGHRA and CDR2 YSYEKL. This CDR3 contains 13 residues. CDR3 amino acids: CASSQETGNTIYF. DNA of the CDR3: TGCGCCAGCAGCCAAGAGACCGGAAACACCATATATTTT.

This chain links TRBV19 with TRBJ2-2; D gene uncertain. CDR1 LNHDA and CDR2 SQIVND come from the germline V gene (reference sequence). Trimming cost V 1 base and J 2 bases, with 5 bases left between them. The CDR3 is 14 residues long. Written as DNA, the CDR3 is TGTGCCAGTAGTATAGTCCCCAACACCGGGGAGCTGTTTTTT. It yields the protein CASSIVPNTGELFF.

This clone was observed a few times. This sequence joins TRBV9 and TRBJ2-5; a possible D gene is TRBD1 (6 bases). CDR1 is SGDLS and CDR2 is YYNGEE in the germline V gene. With 7 bases removed from V and 5 bases from J, the gap between germline ends came to 12 bases. CDR3 length: 12 residues. In DNA, the CDR3 is TGTGCCAGCGAAAAGAGGGGGGAGACCCAGTACTTC. Translating gives CASEKRGETQYF.

This clone has only a few counts. The chain employs TRBV28 and TRBJ1-4, with TRBD1 matching 9 bases. The CDR3 has 14 amino acids. V shed 6 bases, J shed 7 bases, and the junction held 6 bases outside the gene matches. CDR1 is MDHEN, CDR2 SYDVKM, per germline. The CDR3 spells CASRPQGAGEKLFF. The CDR3 DNA is TGTGCCAGCAGACCACAGGGGGCAGGTGAAAAACTGTTTTTT.

This clone counts as hyperexpanded. As DNA, the CDR3 is TGTGCCAGCACCGAGACAGGGGGGGGAGAAGAGACCCAGTACTTC. Translated, it gives CASTETGGGEETQYF. The chain carries TRBV12-5 and TRBJ2-5; 9 bases fit TRBD1. The length of the CDR3 is 15 residues. The germline CDR1 and CDR2 sequences are LGHNT and FRNRAP.

This chain links TRBV30 with TRBJ2-7; 7 bases match TRBD2. The V and J ends lost 5 bases and 3 bases, in that order; junction bases with no gene match: 4. The CDR3 is 12 residues long. Germline loops: CDR1 GTSNPN, CDR2 SVGIG (reference sequence). The CDR3 DNA reads TGTGCCTGGGGGCTAGCGGACTACGAGCAGTACTTC. This gives the protein CAWGLADYEQYF.

This clone was counted between two and nine times. This rearrangement joins TRBV28 to TRBJ2-1; 8 nucleotides align to TRBD2. Germline CDR1 and CDR2: MDHEN and SYDVKM. With V trimmed by 5 bases and J by 12 bases, 12 bases remained unmatched. The CDR3 spans 14 residues. The DNA of the CDR3 is TGTGCCAGCAGTCGCCAGAGCGGGAGTGGTCGGCAGTTCTTC. Protein product: CASSRQSGSGRQFF.

V and J are TRBV30 and TRBJ1-4; D gene ambiguous. The V end lost 0 bases, the J end lost 6 bases, and 8 bases lay between the germline ends. Germline CDR1 and CDR2: GTSNPN and SVGIG (reference sequence). This CDR3 is built from 13 residues. For the CDR3, the DNA is TGTGCCTGGAGTGTACGATTTGATGAAAAACTGTTTTTT. This codes for CAWSVRFDEKLFF.

The chain employs TRBV25-1 and TRBJ1-2; D possibly corresponds to TRBD1 (6 bases). Germline V CDR1 and CDR2: MGHDK, SYGVNS. This CDR3 contains 17 residues. V was cut by 1 base and J by 2 bases, with 17 bases left in between. The CDR3 sequence: CASSEFGTREYNYGYTF. The CDR3 DNA is TGTGCCAGCAGTGAATTCGGGACACGAGAATACAACTATGGCTACACCTTC.

J is TRBJ1-1 and V is TRBV6-8; possible D gene TRBD1, 5 bases. Germline CDR1 reads MNHGY; CDR2 reads SAAAGT. The V end was cut by 10 bases, the J end by 1 base, with 13 bases between. The CDR3 length is 13 residues. In DNA, the CDR3 is TGTGCCACAGGGATTGAGGGGAACACTGAAGCTTTCTTT. Translating it yields CATGIEGNTEAFF.